A selection of T cell receptor beta chains follows, all from one sample in a study of memory CD8 T cells in hepatitis C reinfection. Profiled with immunoSEQ multiplex PCR; TCRdb holds only in-frame clones, not every one. This table has 35,000 to 50,000 clones, around nine tenths appearing once. The sequenced sample consisted of naive CD8+ T cells sorted from blood. Every receptor here comes from a man younger than 30 with hepatitis C virus infection. Both conserved end residues are part of each CDR3. A D gene is named only where the DNA matches it firmly.

d_call: -
v_call: TRBV29-1
j_call: TRBJ1-2
cdr3_aa: CSVEDPHRQAYGYTF

d_call: -
v_call: TRBV29-1
j_call: TRBJ2-1
cdr3_aa: CSCESGYNEQFF

d_call: -
v_call: TRBV2
j_call: TRBJ2-1
cdr3_aa: CASGGDGALSYNEQFF

d_call: -
v_call: TRBV30
j_call: TRBJ2-1
cdr3_aa: CAWSLTGFDEQFF

d_call: -
v_call: TRBV6-1
j_call: TRBJ1-2
cdr3_aa: CASRKQSPTYGYTF

d_call: -
v_call: TRBV27
j_call: TRBJ2-1
cdr3_aa: CASSPPGNEQFF

d_call: TRBD1
v_call: TRBV7-9
j_call: TRBJ1-6
cdr3_aa: CASSPRTGTGNSPLHF

d_call: -
v_call: TRBV7-9
j_call: TRBJ2-3
cdr3_aa: CASSSLWGGLSTDTQYF

d_call: TRBD1
v_call: TRBV18
j_call: TRBJ2-1
cdr3_aa: CASSPKPGQGDEQFF

d_call: TRBD2
v_call: TRBV5-1
j_call: TRBJ2-7
cdr3_aa: CASSVSGSFYEQYF

d_call: -
v_call: TRBV5-1
j_call: TRBJ2-7
cdr3_aa: CASSWGGRQGPYEQYF

d_call: -
v_call: TRBV25-1
j_call: TRBJ1-1
cdr3_aa: CASSDSGEDTEAFF

d_call: TRBD1
v_call: TRBV19
j_call: TRBJ2-5
cdr3_aa: CATWDRAGETQYF

d_call: TRBD1
v_call: TRBV7-9
j_call: TRBJ1-2
cdr3_aa: CASSFEGAGGYTF

d_call: -
v_call: TRBV7-9
j_call: TRBJ2-3
cdr3_aa: CASSSSSDTQYF

d_call: TRBD1
v_call: TRBV7-3
j_call: TRBJ2-3
cdr3_aa: CASSFGQGEDTQYF

d_call: -
v_call: TRBV6-5
j_call: TRBJ1-4
cdr3_aa: CASSAANREKLFF

d_call: -
v_call: TRBV21-1
j_call: TRBJ1-1
cdr3_aa: CASSKGLTGGPMNTEAFF

d_call: -
v_call: TRBV27
j_call: TRBJ2-5
cdr3_aa: CASSFLSGETQYF

d_call: TRBD2
v_call: TRBV4-1
j_call: TRBJ2-5
cdr3_aa: CASSQVPYGLAGGETQYF

d_call: -
v_call: TRBV19
j_call: TRBJ1-6
cdr3_aa: CASSIAGGADSPLHF

d_call: -
v_call: TRBV6-1
j_call: TRBJ2-1
cdr3_aa: CASSEVGSVGTEQFF

d_call: -
v_call: TRBV4-1
j_call: TRBJ1-3
cdr3_aa: CASSPSRVARNTIYF

d_call: TRBD1
v_call: TRBV9
j_call: TRBJ2-2
cdr3_aa: CASSPEWWDRSTGELFF

d_call: TRBD2
v_call: TRBV7-2
j_call: TRBJ2-1
cdr3_aa: CASSWGLAGVNEQFF

d_call: -
v_call: TRBV4-1
j_call: TRBJ1-1
cdr3_aa: CASSQVRANTEAFF

d_call: -
v_call: TRBV10-3
j_call: TRBJ1-5
cdr3_aa: CAISEGQGVQPQHF

d_call: TRBD2
v_call: TRBV4-1
j_call: TRBJ2-1
cdr3_aa: CASSQDGGGQLNEQFF

d_call: -
v_call: TRBV9
j_call: TRBJ2-3
cdr3_aa: CASSAEGATDTQYF